The sequence of this T cell receptor beta chain was determined in a study of CD8 T cells in Susac syndrome. High-throughput TCR beta sequencing covered peripheral CD8+ and CD4+ T cells. Stable or active relapsing-remitting multiple sclerosis, untreated and meeting revised McDonald criteria, defined the controls. An input of about 0.45 to 1 ug of RNA was subjected to reverse transcription using random hexamers. An immunoSEQ multiplex PCR generated amplified TCR beta CDR3 products spanning 54 Vbeta and 13 Jbeta. TCRdb processed the immunoSEQ multiplex PCR reads anew with MiXCR; each CDR3 protein has one entry. This table has roughly 200,000 distinct CDR3 sequences, roughly 96% appearing once. Trimming shortened V by 6 bases and J by 1 base, and 6 bases separated the two germline ends. The CDR3 contains 12 residues. Germline lookup yields CDR1 MNHEY and CDR2 SMNVEV (reference sequence).

Sequences were obtained from CD8+ T cells from PBMCs. This receptor was taken from a human donor with multiple sclerosis. The chain employs TRBV27 and TRBJ2-5; D remains ambiguous. The CDR3 loop reads CASRGPQETQYF. DNA for the CDR3: TGTGCCAGCAGAGGGCCCCAAGAGACCCAGTACTTC.